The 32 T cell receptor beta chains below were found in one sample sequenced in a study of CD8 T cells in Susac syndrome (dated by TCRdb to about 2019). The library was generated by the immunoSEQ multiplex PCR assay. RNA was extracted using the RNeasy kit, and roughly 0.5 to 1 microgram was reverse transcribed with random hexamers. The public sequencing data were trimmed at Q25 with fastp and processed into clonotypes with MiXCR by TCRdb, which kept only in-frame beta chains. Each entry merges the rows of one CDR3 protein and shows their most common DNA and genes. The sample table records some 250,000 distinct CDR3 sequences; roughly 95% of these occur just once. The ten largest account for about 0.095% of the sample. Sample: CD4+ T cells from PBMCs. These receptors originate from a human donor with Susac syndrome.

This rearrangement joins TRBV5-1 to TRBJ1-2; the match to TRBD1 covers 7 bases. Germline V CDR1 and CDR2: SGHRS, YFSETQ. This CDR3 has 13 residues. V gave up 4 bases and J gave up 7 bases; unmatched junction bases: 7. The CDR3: CASSTDRETGYTF. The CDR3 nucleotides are TGCGCCAGCAGCACCGACAGGGAGACTGGCTACACCTTC. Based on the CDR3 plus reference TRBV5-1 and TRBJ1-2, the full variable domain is KAGVTQTPRYLIKTRGQQVTLSCSPISGHRSVSWYQQTPGQGLQFLFEYFSETQRNKGNFPGRFSGRQFSNSRSEMNVSTLELGDSALYLCASSTDRETGYTFGSGTRLTVV.

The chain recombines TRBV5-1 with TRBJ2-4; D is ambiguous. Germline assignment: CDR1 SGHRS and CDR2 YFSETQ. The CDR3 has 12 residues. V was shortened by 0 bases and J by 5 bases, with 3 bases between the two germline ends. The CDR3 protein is CASSLEENIQYF. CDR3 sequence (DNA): TGCGCCAGCAGCTTGGAAGAAAACATTCAGTACTTC.

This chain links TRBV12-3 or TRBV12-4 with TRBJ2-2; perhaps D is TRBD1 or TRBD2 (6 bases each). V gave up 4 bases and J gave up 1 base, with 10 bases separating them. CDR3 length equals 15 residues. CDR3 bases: TGTGCCAGCAGTTGGCGGGGACAGAACACCGGGGAGCTGTTTTTT. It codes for CASSWRGQNTGELFF.

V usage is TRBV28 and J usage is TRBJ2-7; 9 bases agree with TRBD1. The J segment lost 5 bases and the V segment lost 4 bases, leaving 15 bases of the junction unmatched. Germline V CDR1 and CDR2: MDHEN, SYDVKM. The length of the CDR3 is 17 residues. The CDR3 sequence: CASSSHTGQGRYNEQYF. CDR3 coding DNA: TGTGCCAGCAGTTCCCACACTGGACAGGGGAGGTACAACGAGCAGTACTTC. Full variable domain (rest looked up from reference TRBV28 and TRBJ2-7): DVKVTQSSRYLVKRTGEKVFLECVQDMDHENMFWYRQDPGLGLRLIYFSYDVKMKEKGDIPEGYSVSREKKERFSLILESASTNQTSMYLCASSSHTGQGRYNEQYFGPGTRLTVT.

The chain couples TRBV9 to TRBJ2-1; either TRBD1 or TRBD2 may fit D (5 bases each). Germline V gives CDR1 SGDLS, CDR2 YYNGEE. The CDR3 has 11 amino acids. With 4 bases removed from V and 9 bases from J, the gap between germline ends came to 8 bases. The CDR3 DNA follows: TGTGCCAGCAGCCGGGACGGTGAGCAGTTCTTC. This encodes CASSRDGEQFF. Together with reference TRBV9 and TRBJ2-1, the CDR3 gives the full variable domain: DSGVTQTPKHLITATGQRVTLRCSPRSGDLSVYWYQQSLDQGLQFLIQYYNGEERAKGNILERFSAQQFPDLHSELNLSSLELGDSALYFCASSRDGEQFFGPGTRLTVL.

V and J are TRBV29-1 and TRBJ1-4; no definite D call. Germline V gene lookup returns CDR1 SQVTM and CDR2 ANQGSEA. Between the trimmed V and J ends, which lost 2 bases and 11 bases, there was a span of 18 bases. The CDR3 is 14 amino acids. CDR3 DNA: TGCAGCGTTGAACCGTTTGGGGAGGTCGGGAAACTGTTTTTT. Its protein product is CSVEPFGEVGKLFF.

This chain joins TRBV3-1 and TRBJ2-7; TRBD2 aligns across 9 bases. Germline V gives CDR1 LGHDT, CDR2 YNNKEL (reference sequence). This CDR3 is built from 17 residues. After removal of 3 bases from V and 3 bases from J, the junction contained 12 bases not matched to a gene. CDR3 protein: CASSQIPPGLALYEQYF. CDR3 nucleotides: TGTGCCAGCAGCCAGATACCACCGGGACTAGCCCTCTACGAGCAGTACTTC.

This CDR3 reads CASSLGSGTGYNEQFF. CDR3 in DNA: TGTGCCAGCAGCTTAGGATCCGGGACCGGTTACAATGAGCAGTTCTTC. The V and J genes are TRBV7-9 and TRBJ2-1; D possibly matches TRBD1 or TRBD2 (5 bases each). Germline V CDR1 and CDR2: SEHNR, FQNEAQ (reference sequence). V lost 1 base and J 4 bases, leaving 14 bases between the germline ends. The CDR3 runs 16 residues.

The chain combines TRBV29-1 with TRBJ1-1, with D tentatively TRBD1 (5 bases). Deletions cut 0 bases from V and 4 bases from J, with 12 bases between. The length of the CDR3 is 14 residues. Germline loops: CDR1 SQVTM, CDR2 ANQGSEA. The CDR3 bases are TGCAGCGTTGAAGATCTTCGGAGGGGCACTGAAGCTTTCTTT. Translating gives CSVEDLRRGTEAFF.

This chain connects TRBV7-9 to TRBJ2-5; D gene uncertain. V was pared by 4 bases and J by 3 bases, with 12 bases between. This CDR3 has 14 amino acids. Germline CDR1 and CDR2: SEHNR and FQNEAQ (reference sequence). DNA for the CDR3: TGTGCCAGCAGCTATTTTGCCCCAGAAGAGACCCAGTACTTC. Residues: CASSYFAPEETQYF.

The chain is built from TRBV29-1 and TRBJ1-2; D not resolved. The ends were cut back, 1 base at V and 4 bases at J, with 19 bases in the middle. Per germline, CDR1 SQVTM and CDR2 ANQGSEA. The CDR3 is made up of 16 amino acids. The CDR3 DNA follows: TGCAGCGTTGAAGGTTCTGGGCGGAATTCTGGCTATGGCTACACCTTC. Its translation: CSVEGSGRNSGYGYTF.

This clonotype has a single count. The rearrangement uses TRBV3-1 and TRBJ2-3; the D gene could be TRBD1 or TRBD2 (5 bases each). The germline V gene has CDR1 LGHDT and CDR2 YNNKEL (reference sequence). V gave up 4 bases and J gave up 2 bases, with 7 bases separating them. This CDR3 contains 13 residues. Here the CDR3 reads CASSRDHTDTQYF. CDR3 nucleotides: TGTGCCAGCAGCCGGGACCACACAGATACGCAGTATTTT.

The CDR3 loop reads CSASGLALEQYF. The CDR3 nucleotides are TGCAGCGCATCGGGACTAGCTTTAGAGCAGTACTTC. The J gene is TRBJ2-7, the V gene TRBV29-1; 9 bases match TRBD2. The J segment lost 7 bases and the V segment lost 7 bases, leaving 8 bases of the junction unmatched. CDR1 is SQVTM, CDR2 ANQGSEA, per germline. This CDR3 contains 12 residues.

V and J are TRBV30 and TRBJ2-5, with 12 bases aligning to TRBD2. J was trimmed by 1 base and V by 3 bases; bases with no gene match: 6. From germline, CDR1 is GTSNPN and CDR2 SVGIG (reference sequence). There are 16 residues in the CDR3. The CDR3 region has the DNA TGTGCCTGGAGACCAGGACTAGCGGGACCCCAAGAGACCCAGTACTTC. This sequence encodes CAWRPGLAGPQETQYF. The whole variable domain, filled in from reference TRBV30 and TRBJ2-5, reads SQTIHQWPATLVQPVGSPLSLECTVEGTSNPNLYWYRQAAGRGLQLLFYSVGIGQISSEVPQNLSASRPQDRQFILSSKKLLLSDSGFYLCAWRPGLAGPQETQYFGPGTRLLVL.

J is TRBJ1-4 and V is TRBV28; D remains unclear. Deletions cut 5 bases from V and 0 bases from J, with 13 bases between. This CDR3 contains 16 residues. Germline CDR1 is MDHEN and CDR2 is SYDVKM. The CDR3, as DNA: TGTGCCAGCAGTCCCTACGCAAGCGCAACTAATGAAAAACTGTTTTTT. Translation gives CASSPYASATNEKLFF. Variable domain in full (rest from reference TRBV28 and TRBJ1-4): DVKVTQSSRYLVKRTGEKVFLECVQDMDHENMFWYRQDPGLGLRLIYFSYDVKMKEKGDIPEGYSVSREKKERFSLILESASTNQTSMYLCASSPYASATNEKLFFGSGTQLSVL.

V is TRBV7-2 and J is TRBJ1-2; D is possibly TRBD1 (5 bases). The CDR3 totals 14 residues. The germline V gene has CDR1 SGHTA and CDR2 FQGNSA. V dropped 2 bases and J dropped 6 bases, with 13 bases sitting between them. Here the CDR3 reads CASSLYGARDGYTF. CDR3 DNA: TGTGCCAGCAGCTTATACGGGGCGCGTGATGGCTACACCTTC.

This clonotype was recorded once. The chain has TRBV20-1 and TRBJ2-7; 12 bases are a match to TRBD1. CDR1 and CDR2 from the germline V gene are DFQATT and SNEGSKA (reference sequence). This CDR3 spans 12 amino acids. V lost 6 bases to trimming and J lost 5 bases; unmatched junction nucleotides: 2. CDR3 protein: CSAGTGGHEQYF. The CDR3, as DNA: TGCAGTGCGGGGACAGGGGGCCACGAGCAGTACTTC.

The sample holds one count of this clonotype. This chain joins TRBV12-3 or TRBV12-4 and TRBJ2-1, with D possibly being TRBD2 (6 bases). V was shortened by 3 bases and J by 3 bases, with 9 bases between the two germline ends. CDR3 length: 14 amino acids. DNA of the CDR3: TGTGCCAGCAGTTTTTTGGACTACTACAATGAGCAGTTCTTC. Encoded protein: CASSFLDYYNEQFF.

CDR3 residues: CASTVGPLNTGELFF. CDR3 nucleotide sequence: TGTGCCAGCACAGTGGGGCCACTGAACACCGGGGAGCTGTTTTTT. The J gene is TRBJ2-2, the V gene TRBV9; a possible D gene is TRBD1 (5 bases). Per the germline V gene, CDR1 is SGDLS and CDR2 is YYNGEE. V was trimmed by 6 bases and J by 1 base, leaving 13 bases between them. CDR3 length: 15 amino acids.

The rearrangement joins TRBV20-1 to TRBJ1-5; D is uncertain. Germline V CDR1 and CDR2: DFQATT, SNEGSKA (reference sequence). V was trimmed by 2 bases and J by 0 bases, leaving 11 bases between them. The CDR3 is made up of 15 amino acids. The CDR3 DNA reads TGCAGTGCTAGATACAAAGGCCATAGCAATCAGCCCCAGCATTTT. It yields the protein CSARYKGHSNQPQHF.

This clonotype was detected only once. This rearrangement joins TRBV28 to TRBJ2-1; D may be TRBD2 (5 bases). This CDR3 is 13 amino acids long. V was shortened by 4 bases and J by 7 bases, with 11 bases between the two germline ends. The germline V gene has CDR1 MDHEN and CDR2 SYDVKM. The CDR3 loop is CASSSTPGNEQFF. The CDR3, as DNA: TGTGCCAGCAGTTCAACCCCGGGGAATGAGCAGTTCTTC.

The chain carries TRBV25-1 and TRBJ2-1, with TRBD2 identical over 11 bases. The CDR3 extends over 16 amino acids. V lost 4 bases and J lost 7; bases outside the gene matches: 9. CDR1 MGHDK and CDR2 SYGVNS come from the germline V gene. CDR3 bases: TGTGCCAGCAGTGCAACTAGCGGGAGAAGGAGGAATGAGCAGTTCTTC. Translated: CASSATSGRRRNEQFF.

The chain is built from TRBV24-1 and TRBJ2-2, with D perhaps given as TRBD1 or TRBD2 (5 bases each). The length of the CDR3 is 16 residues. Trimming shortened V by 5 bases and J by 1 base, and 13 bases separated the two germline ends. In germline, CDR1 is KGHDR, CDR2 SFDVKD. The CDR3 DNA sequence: TGTGCCACCAGTGCGTTGCCGGGGCGGAACACCGGGGAGCTGTTTTTT. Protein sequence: CATSALPGRNTGELFF.

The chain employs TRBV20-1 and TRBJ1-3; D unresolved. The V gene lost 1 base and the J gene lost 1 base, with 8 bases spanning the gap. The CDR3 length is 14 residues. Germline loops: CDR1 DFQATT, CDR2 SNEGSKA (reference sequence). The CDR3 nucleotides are TGCAGTGCTAGAGGTTGGGGTTCTGGAAACACCATATATTTT. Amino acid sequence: CSARGWGSGNTIYF.

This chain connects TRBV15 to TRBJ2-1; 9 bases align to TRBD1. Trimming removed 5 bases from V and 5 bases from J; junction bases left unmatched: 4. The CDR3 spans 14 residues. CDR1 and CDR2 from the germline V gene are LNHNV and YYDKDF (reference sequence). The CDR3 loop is CATSGDRDNNEQFF. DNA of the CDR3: TGTGCCACCAGCGGGGACAGGGATAACAATGAGCAGTTCTTC.

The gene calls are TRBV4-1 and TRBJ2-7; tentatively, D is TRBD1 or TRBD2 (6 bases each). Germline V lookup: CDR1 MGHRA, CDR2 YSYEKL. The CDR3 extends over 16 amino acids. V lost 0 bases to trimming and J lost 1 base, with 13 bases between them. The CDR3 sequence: CASSQDSGGSSYEQYF. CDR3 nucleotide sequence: TGCGCCAGCAGCCAAGACTCCGGGGGCTCTTCCTACGAGCAGTACTTC.

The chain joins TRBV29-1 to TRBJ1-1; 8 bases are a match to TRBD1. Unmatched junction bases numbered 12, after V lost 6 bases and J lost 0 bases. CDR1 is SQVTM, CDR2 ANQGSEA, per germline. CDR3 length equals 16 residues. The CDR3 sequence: CSVAGDRGRMNTEAFF. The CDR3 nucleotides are TGCAGCGTCGCCGGCGACAGGGGACGTATGAACACTGAAGCTTTCTTT.

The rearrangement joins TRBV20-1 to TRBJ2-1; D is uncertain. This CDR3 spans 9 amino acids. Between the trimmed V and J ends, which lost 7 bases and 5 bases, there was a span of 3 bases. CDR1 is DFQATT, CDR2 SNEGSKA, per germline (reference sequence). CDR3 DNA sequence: TGCAGTGATAACAATGAGCAGTTCTTC. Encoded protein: CSDNNEQFF.

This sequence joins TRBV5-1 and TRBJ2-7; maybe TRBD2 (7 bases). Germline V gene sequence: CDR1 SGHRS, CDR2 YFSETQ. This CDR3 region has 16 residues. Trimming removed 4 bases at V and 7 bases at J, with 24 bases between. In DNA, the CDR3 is TGCGCCAGCAGCCCCGAGCGGGGAGTAAAAGGGGGAGAGCAGTACTTC. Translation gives CASSPERGVKGGEQYF.

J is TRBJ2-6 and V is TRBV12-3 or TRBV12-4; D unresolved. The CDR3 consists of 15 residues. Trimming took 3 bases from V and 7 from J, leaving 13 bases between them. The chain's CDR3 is CASSFVGIRANVLTF. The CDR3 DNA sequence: TGTGCCAGCAGTTTCGTCGGAATTAGAGCCAACGTCCTGACTTTC.

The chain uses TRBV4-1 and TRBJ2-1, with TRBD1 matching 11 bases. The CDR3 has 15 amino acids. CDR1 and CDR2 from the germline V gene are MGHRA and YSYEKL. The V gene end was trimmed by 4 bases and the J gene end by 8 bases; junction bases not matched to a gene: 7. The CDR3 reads CASSPGQGAIYEQFF. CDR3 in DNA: TGCGCCAGCAGCCCCGGACAGGGGGCTATCTATGAGCAGTTCTTC.

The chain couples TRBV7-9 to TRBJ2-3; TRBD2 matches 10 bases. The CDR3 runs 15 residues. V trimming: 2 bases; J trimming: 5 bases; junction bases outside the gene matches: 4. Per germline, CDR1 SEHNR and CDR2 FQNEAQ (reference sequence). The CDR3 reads CASSLLAGVIDTQYF. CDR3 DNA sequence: TGTGCCAGCAGCTTACTAGCGGGAGTCATAGATACGCAGTATTTT. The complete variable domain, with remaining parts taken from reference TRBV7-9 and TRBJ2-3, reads DTGVSQNPRHKITKRGQNVTFRCDPISEHNRLYWYRQTLGQGPEFLTYFQNEAQLEKSRLLSDRFSAERPKGSFSTLEIQRTEQGDSAMYLCASSLLAGVIDTQYFGPGTRLTVL.